This record covers a single T cell receptor beta chain. Antigen unknown. The record originates from a study of T cell responses to AZD1222 COVID-19 vaccine. The wider study: Samples with a second dose at about 4 or about 12 weeks were pooled together.

General study points: Clonal diversity may have been underestimated in mostly white British donors. Only 5 or 6 AZD1222 recipients were seropositive at baseline. The reported proportion of spike-specific TCRs targeting unmutated variant regions was nearly half.

The CDR3 covers 16 residues. Trimming removed 0 bases at V and 2 bases at J, with 13 bases between. CDR1 is MGHRA and CDR2 is YSYEKL in the germline V gene. TCRdb's copy holds only in-frame clones and misses some; the assay was immunoSEQ multiplex PCR. Among about 100,000 clones listed, about 86% were seen once. V is TRBV4-1 and J is TRBJ1-1; D is uncertain. This clonotype originated in an adult in good health. Sequencing used peripheral blood, obtained on day 0 of AZD1222 vaccination. CDR3 DNA sequence: TGCGCCAGCAGCCAAGAAACAGTGGTATTAAACACTGAAGCTTTCTTT. It specifies CASSQETVVLNTEAFF.